The sequence of this T cell receptor beta chain was determined in a study of vaccination and CD4 T cells after COVID-19. Overall study: Median draw time for post-COVID samples was 101 days post-diagnosis (range 35 to 161). Control cultures used a CEFX viral epitope pool, an HIV-1 Nef peptide pool, or no peptide. Study-wide results and caveats: Convalescent patients gained a median approximately 89% of their reactive clones only post-vaccination.

Germline CDR1 is SSHAT and CDR2 is FNYEAQ (reference sequence). The CDR3 extends over 14 amino acids. This clonotype was counted a few times. Antigen: not known. One end of the junction is discordant with germline, which a read error may explain. Oncomine TCR Beta short-read sequencing was applied to DNA from cultured CD4+ T cells. Genomic DNA was taken out of cultured CD4+ T cells by extraction. Each CDR3 protein gets one entry after TCRdb re-called the PCR reads with MiXCR. The data hold around 10,000 distinct CDR3 sequences, with 40% observed a single time. Indicated treatment: approximately 9-day PBMC culture with coronavirus spike peptide pools or control peptides (ViraFEST assay). Prior to the COVID-19 pandemic (2011-2018), the unexposed donor's CD4+ T cells were collected. Half the medium was exchanged for fresh IL-2 medium on days 3 and 7.

The chain recombines TRBV7-7 with TRBJ2-5, with 8 bases identical to TRBD2. Sequenced material: CD4+ T cells from blood, cultured in vitro. The TCR sequence derives from a human donor in good health. Here the CDR3 reads CASSLTTGGETQYF. The CDR3 DNA reads as TGTGCTAGCAGCTTAACTACGGGAGGGGAGACCCAGTACTTC.